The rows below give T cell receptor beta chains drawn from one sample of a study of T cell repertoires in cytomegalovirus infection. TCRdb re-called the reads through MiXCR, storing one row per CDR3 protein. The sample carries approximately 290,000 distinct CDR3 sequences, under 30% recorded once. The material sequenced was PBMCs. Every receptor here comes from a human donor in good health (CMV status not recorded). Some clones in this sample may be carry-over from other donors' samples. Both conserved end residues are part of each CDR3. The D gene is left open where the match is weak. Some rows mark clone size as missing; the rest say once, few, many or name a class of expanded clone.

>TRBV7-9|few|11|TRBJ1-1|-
CATGGGTEAFF
TGTGCTACGGGGGGGGGCACTGAAGCTTTCTTT
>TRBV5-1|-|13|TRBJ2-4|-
CASSSGLGDIQYF
TGCGCCAGCAGCTCCGGGCTTGGGGACATTCAGTACTTC
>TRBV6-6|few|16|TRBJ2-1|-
CASSHLPGDAYNEQFF
TGTGCCAGCAGTCACTTGCCCGGGGACGCCTACAATGAGCAGTTCTTC
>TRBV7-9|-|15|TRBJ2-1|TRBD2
CASSLDSGGRMWKFF
TGTGCCAGCAGCTTAGACAGCGGGGGCCGCATGTGGAAGTTCTTC
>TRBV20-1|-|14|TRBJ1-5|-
CSARGGGGNQPQHF
TGCAGTGCTAGAGGAGGGGGTGGCAATCAGCCCCAGCATTTT
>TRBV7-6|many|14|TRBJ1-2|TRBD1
CASSARQGKGGYTF
TGTGCCAGCAGCGCCCGACAGGGAAAGGGTGGCTACACCTTC
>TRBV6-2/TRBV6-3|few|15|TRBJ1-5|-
CASRKGRISNQPQHF
TGTGCCAGCAGGAAAGGGAGGATTAGCAATCAGCCCCAGCATTTT
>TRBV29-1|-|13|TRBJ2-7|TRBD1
CSALGQGAYEQYF
TGCAGCGCCCTGGGACAGGGGGCCTACGAGCAGTACTTC
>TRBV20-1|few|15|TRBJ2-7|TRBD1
CSARLDRGRPYEQYF
TGCAGTGCTAGACTGGACAGGGGGAGACCGTACGAGCAGTACTTC
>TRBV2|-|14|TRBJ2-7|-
CASGPLDTAYEQYF
TGTGCCAGTGGCCCCCTGGACACGGCCTACGAGCAGTACTTC
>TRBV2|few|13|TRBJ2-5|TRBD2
CARRLAAQETQYF
TGTGCCAGGAGGCTAGCGGCCCAAGAGACCCAGTACTTC
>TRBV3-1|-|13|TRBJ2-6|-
CASEQGGFNVLTF
TGTGCCAGCGAACAGGGGGGGTTCAACGTCCTGACTTTC
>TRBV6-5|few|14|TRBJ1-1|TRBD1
CASSYSTGRTEAFF
TGTGCCAGCAGTTACTCGACAGGGCGGACTGAAGCTTTCTTT
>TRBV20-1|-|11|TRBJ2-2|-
CSASRGGELFF
TGCAGTGCTAGCCGAGGGGGGGAGCTGTTTTTT
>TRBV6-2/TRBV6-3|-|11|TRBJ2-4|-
CASSESALQYF
TGTGCCAGCAGTGAAAGCGCCCTTCAGTACTTC
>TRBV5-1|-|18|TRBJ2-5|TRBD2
CASSRGDGGRASQETQYF
TGCGCCAGCAGCCGCGGAGATGGCGGGAGGGCCTCCCAAGAGACCCAGTACTTC
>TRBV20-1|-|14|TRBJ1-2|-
CSARDHGQYAGYTF
TGCAGTGCTAGAGACCACGGACAGTATGCTGGCTACACCTTC